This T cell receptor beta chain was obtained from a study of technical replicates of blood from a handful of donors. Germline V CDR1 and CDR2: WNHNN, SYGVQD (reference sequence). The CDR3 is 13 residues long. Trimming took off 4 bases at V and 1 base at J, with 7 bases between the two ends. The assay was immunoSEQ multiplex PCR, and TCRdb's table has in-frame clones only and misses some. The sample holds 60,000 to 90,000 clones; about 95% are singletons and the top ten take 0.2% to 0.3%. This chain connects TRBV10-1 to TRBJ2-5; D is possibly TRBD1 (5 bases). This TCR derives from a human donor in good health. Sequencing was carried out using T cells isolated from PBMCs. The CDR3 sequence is CASSGQTQETQYF. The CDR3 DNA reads TGCGCCAGCAGTGGACAGACCCAAGAGACCCAGTACTTC.